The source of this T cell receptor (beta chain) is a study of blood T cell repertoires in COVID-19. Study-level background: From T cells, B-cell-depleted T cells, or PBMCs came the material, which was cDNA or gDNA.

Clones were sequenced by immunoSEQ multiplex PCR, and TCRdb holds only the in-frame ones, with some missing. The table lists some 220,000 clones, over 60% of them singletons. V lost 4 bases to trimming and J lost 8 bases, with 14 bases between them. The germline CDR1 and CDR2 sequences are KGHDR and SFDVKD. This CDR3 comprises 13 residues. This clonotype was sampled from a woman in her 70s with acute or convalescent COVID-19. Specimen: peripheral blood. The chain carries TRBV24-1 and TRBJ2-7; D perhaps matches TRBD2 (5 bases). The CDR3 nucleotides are TGTGCCACCAGTGAGCCCGAAACGACTAAGCAGTACTTC. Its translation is CATSEPETTKQYF.